Listed below are T cell receptor beta chains from one sample, sequenced in a study of early T cells in non-severe SARS-CoV-2 infection. TCRdb re-called the 5' RACE reads through MiXCR, storing one row per CDR3 protein. Of approximately 65,000 distinct CDR3 sequences listed, around 11% are singletons. The sample consisted of whole blood, taken at baseline. The source of these receptors is an adult who was a healthcare worker with PCR-confirmed SARS-CoV-2 infection or an uninfected control (not recorded which). CDR3s leave out the opening cysteine and the closing phenylalanine or tryptophan. Each record gives: J gene, clone size, V gene, CDR3 protein. Expanded clones get a size class; other rows say once, few or many, or leave the size out.

J: TRBJ2-1
size: many
V: TRBV20-1
CDR3: SARRLAVLSYNEQF

J: TRBJ2-3
size: many
V: TRBV29-1
CDR3: SVESAGDTQY

J: TRBJ2-5
size: few
V: TRBV27
CDR3: ASSSGRLPSAPQETQY

J: TRBJ1-6
size: -
V: TRBV5-1
CDR3: ASSRGGGRYYNSPLH

J: TRBJ2-5
size: many
V: TRBV7-9
CDR3: ASSLESWGTQY

J: TRBJ2-5
size: -
V: TRBV2
CDR3: ASSIAPETQY

J: TRBJ2-3
size: few
V: TRBV9
CDR3: ASSVAGGRDTQY

J: TRBJ1-6
size: many
V: TRBV7-9
CDR3: ASSLGDRGYNSPLH

J: TRBJ2-5
size: few
V: TRBV15
CDR3: ATSRALRVQETQY

J: TRBJ2-5
size: few
V: TRBV20-1
CDR3: SARKGPGETQY

J: TRBJ1-2
size: -
V: TRBV14
CDR3: ASSQDGSYGYT

J: TRBJ2-3
size: few
V: TRBV29-1
CDR3: SVHRGYTDTQY

J: TRBJ1-1
size: many
V: TRBV20-1
CDR3: SAREAGRNTEAF

J: TRBJ2-7
size: few
V: TRBV4-1
CDR3: ASSQELLYEQY

J: TRBJ2-7
size: few
V: TRBV20-1
CDR3: SARDLRQGYEQY

J: TRBJ2-1
size: -
V: TRBV5-1
CDR3: ASSSDRVLYNEQF